This entry concerns a single TCR beta chain. Its matching antigen is unknown. These data belong to a study of T cell repertoires in cytomegalovirus infection. This CDR3 contains 13 residues. J was trimmed by 7 bases and V by 6 bases; bases with no gene match: 6. Regarding the study as a whole: Within the response measured ex vivo, HLA-C-restricted CMV-specific TCR beta clonotypes were dominant.

TCRdb re-analysed the reads in MiXCR, keeping a single row per CDR3 protein. The table records 200,000 to 300,000 distinct CDR3 sequences, around an eighth of them present only once. This TCR was sampled from a human donor in good health (CMV status not recorded). Some clones in this sample may be carry-over from other donors' samples. Material for sequencing was PBMCs. The V and J genes are TRBV12-3 or TRBV12-4 and TRBJ2-1; 7 nucleotides agree with TRBD1. The DNA for the CDR3 is TGTGCCAGCAGGGGGGAGACAGGGAATGAGCAGTTCTTC. This encodes CASRGETGNEQFF.